One and the same sample provided the 26 T cell receptor beta chains below, sequenced in a study of follicular helper T cells after annual influenza vaccination. Measured with immunoSEQ multiplex PCR; TCRdb has only the in-frame clones, and not every one. The table records 7,500 to 9,500 clones, around four fifths of them present only once. Time point defined: 2014-2015 season, pre-vaccination. Sequenced here: CXCR5+ CD38- circulating T follicular helper cells from blood, sampled on the day of influenza vaccination. Subset noted: circulating Tfh, non-naive CD4+CXCR5+PD-1+ (ICOS+CD38+ or ICOS-CD38-). The receptors come from an adult who received the influenza vaccine.

The V and J genes are TRBV7-9 and TRBJ2-3, with D unresolved. CDR3 length equals 14 residues. Germline V gene data show CDR1 as SEHNR and CDR2 as FQNEAQ (reference sequence). The ends were cut back, 5 bases at V and 4 bases at J, with 13 bases in the middle. The CDR3 loop reads CASSTYELADTQYF. The CDR3 DNA is TGTGCCAGCAGCACTTACGAGTTAGCAGATACGCAGTATTTT.

V gene TRBV7-8 combines with J gene TRBJ2-3, with TRBD1 identical over 9 bases. Trimming removed 6 bases from V and 5 bases from J; junction bases left unmatched: 12. The CDR3 extends over 16 amino acids. Per the germline V gene, CDR1 is SGHVS and CDR2 is FQNEAQ. Here the CDR3 DNA reads TGTGCCAGCAGAAGGATACAGGGGGCGCAGGGAGATACGCAGTATTTT. It encodes CASRRIQGAQGDTQYF. Full variable domain (outside the CDR3, taken from reference TRBV7-8 and TRBJ2-3): GAGVSQSPRYKVAKRGQDVALRCDPISGHVSLFWYQQALGQGPEFLTYFQNEAQLDKSGLPSDRFFAERPEGSVSTLKIQRTQQEDSAVYLCASRRIQGAQGDTQYFGPGTRLTVL.

This chain connects TRBV7-8 to TRBJ2-7; TRBD2 is a possible D gene (5 bases). The V end was cut by 5 bases, the J end by 3 bases, with 17 bases between. Germline V gives CDR1 SGHVS, CDR2 FQNEAQ. This CDR3 has 15 residues. The CDR3 nucleotides are TGTGCCAGCAGCCCCACCCCCGGGGTCCTCTACGAGCAGTACTTC. Protein sequence: CASSPTPGVLYEQYF.

The CDR3 reads CASSPTGLVMSGNTIYF. DNA of the CDR3: TGTGCCAGCAGTCCGACAGGTCTGGTTATGTCTGGAAACACCATATATTTT. The J gene is TRBJ1-3, the V gene TRBV28; tentatively, D is TRBD1 (6 bases). V was clipped by 5 bases and J by 1 base, with 18 bases between them. The CDR3 is made up of 17 amino acids. Germline loops: CDR1 MDHEN, CDR2 SYDVKM.

In this sample, this clone turned up once. V gene TRBV6-5 combines with J gene TRBJ2-1; D is undetermined. The V gene lost 2 bases and the J gene lost 0 bases, with 8 bases spanning the gap. Per germline, CDR1 MNHEY and CDR2 SVGAGI. The CDR3 length is 15 residues. In DNA form, the CDR3 reads TGTGCCAGCAGTTACGACTGGAGCTCCTACAATGAGCAGTTCTTC. Residues: CASSYDWSSYNEQFF.

The rearrangement uses TRBV7-3 and TRBJ1-5; D remains unclear. The germline V gene encodes CDR1 SGHTA and CDR2 FQGTGA. The length of the CDR3 is 13 residues. Trimming removed 5 bases at V and 7 bases at J, with 12 bases between. The CDR3 region is CASSEWVDQPQHF. The CDR3 DNA reads TGTGCCAGCAGCGAGTGGGTGGACCAGCCCCAGCATTTT. The entire variable domain, with the rest obtained from reference TRBV7-3 and TRBJ1-5, is as follows: GAGVSQTPSNKVTEKGKYVELRCDPISGHTALYWYRQSLGQGPEFLIYFQGTGAADDSGLPNDRFFAVRPEGSVSTLKIQRTERGDSAVYLCASSEWVDQPQHFGDGTRLSIL.

This chain joins TRBV2 and TRBJ1-5; D is unresolved. The CDR3 is 15 amino acids. Germline V gene sequence: CDR1 SNHLY, CDR2 FYNNEI. Trimming pared 6 bases from V and 2 bases from J, leaving 14 bases between. The CDR3 protein is CASRAGTSGNQPQHF. DNA of the CDR3: TGTGCCAGCAGGGCTGGAACTTCGGGCAATCAGCCCCAGCATTTT.

The V call is TRBV5-1, the J call TRBJ1-6; the D is unclear. The CDR3 totals 15 residues. Trimming cost V 0 bases and J 6 bases, with 10 bases left between them. The germline V gene encodes CDR1 SGHRS and CDR2 YFSETQ. In nucleotides, the CDR3 is TGCGCCAGCAGCTTGGAGTCAGCTATTAATTCACCCCTCCACTTT. This translates into CASSLESAINSPLHF.

This chain joins TRBV5-4 and TRBJ1-3; D gene unclear. Germline assignment: CDR1 SGHNT and CDR2 YYREEE (reference sequence). The CDR3 length is 13 residues. The V gene lost 0 bases and the J gene lost 3 bases, with 4 bases spanning the gap. The CDR3 nucleotides read TGTGCCAGCAGCTTGGACGGTGGAAACACCATATATTTT. This sequence encodes CASSLDGGNTIYF.

The chain employs TRBV7-2 and TRBJ2-7; 10 nucleotides match TRBD2. V gave up 1 base and J gave up 6 bases; unmatched junction bases: 12. The CDR3 sequence is 17 residues long. The germline gives CDR1 SGHTA, CDR2 FQGNSA. The CDR3 sequence is CASSLVPSGGGRGEQYF. The CDR3, as DNA: TGTGCCAGCAGCTTAGTTCCTAGCGGGGGAGGACGAGGCGAGCAGTACTTC.

The chain is built from TRBV12-5 and TRBJ2-3; 8 bases map to TRBD1. Germline loops: CDR1 LGHNT, CDR2 FRNRAP. This CDR3 contains 15 residues. Trimming removed 4 bases from V and 2 bases from J; junction bases left unmatched: 5. CDR3 loop: CASGWGQVPTDTQYF. DNA for the CDR3: TGTGCTAGTGGTTGGGGACAGGTCCCCACAGATACGCAGTATTTT.

The rearrangement links TRBV5-6 to TRBJ1-5, with no clear D. V was cut by 4 bases and J by 5 bases, with 13 bases left in between. The CDR3 spans 14 residues. Per the germline V gene, CDR1 is SGHDT and CDR2 is YYEEEE. Here the CDR3 DNA reads TGTGCCAGCAGCCGAACGGGCGGATATCAGCCCCAGCATTTT. It specifies CASSRTGGYQPQHF.

The chain joins TRBV9 to TRBJ2-5, with D perhaps TRBD2 (6 bases). The V gene's germline CDR1 is SGDLS and CDR2 YYNGEE. V lost 0 bases, J lost 1 base, and 10 bases lay in between. The CDR3 length is 15 residues. The chain's CDR3 is CASSVGWGGQETQYF. CDR3 in DNA: TGTGCCAGCAGCGTAGGGTGGGGAGGCCAAGAGACCCAGTACTTC.

The chain links TRBV6-5 to TRBJ2-7; TRBD2 aligns across 11 bases. Trimming took 5 bases from V and 3 from J; bases not matched to a gene: 3. Germline assignment: CDR1 MNHEY and CDR2 SVGAGI. This CDR3 is built from 14 residues. CDR3 bases: TGTGCCAGCAGTCGACTAGCGGGGAGCTACGAGCAGTACTTC. Amino acids: CASSRLAGSYEQYF.

This clone occurred once. The sample holds other DNA sequences that translate to the same CDR3. The genes are TRBV5-6 and TRBJ1-5; D is possibly TRBD1 (5 bases). The CDR3 runs 15 residues. The germline V and J ends were trimmed by 2 bases and 11 bases, with 20 bases remaining between them. Germline loops: CDR1 SGHDT, CDR2 YYEEEE. The DNA of the CDR3 is TGTGCCAGCAGCTTTGGGACGGCCCCAGTGAGTTCCCAGCATTTT. Translated, it gives CASSFGTAPVSSQHF.

This clone showed up just once. J is TRBJ2-7 and V is TRBV18, with D possibly TRBD1 on 5 matching bases. Per germline, CDR1 KGHSH and CDR2 LQKENI. CDR3 length: 12 residues. V was trimmed by 1 base and J by 5 bases, leaving 6 bases between them. CDR3 amino acids: CASSPLGDEQYF. The CDR3, as DNA: TGTGCCAGCTCACCACTAGGGGACGAGCAGTACTTC.

The gene calls are TRBV2 and TRBJ2-2; D gene unclear. This CDR3 is 13 amino acids long. Trimming shortened V by 6 bases and J by 6 bases, and 11 bases separated the two germline ends. Per the germline V gene, CDR1 is SNHLY and CDR2 is FYNNEI. The CDR3 region has the DNA TGTGCCAGCAGAAGGGCCCAGGCCGGGGAGCTGTTTTTT. Protein sequence: CASRRAQAGELFF.

The chain recombines TRBV7-2 with TRBJ2-3; 7 bases line up with TRBD2. Germline values: CDR1 SGHTA, CDR2 FQGNSA. CDR3 length: 16 amino acids. V lost 5 bases and J lost 3; bases outside the gene matches: 11. CDR3 sequence reads: CASSATSSGNTDTQYF. The CDR3 nucleotides read TGTGCCAGCAGCGCCACATCTAGCGGAAATACAGATACGCAGTATTTT.

The rearrangement joins TRBV10-3 to TRBJ1-1; 8 positions match TRBD1. Per the germline V gene, CDR1 is ENHRY and CDR2 is SYGVKD. With V trimmed by 3 bases and J by 5 bases, 8 bases remained unmatched. The CDR3 contains 15 residues. CDR3 protein: CAISDPDRGGTEAFF. The CDR3 DNA follows: TGTGCCATCAGTGACCCCGACAGGGGAGGGACTGAAGCTTTCTTT.

This clone was counted between two and nine times. The chain recombines TRBV6-6 with TRBJ2-5, with D unclear. Trimming shortened V by 3 bases and J by 5 bases, and 4 bases separated the two germline ends. This CDR3 has 11 residues. Germline V gene sequence: CDR1 MNHNY, CDR2 SVGAGI (reference sequence). For the CDR3, the DNA is TGTGCCAGCAGTTATGGGGAGACCCAGTACTTC. Its translation: CASSYGETQYF.

V and J are TRBV5-4 and TRBJ2-3; D is perhaps TRBD2 (6 bases). This CDR3 contains 14 residues. V lost 5 bases, J lost 5 bases, and 15 bases lay in between. Germline V CDR1 and CDR2: SGHNT, YYREEE (reference sequence). The CDR3 protein is CASSQKMGGDTQYF. CDR3 nucleotides: TGTGCCAGCAGTCAGAAGATGGGGGGAGATACGCAGTATTTT.

The rearrangement joins TRBV4-3 to TRBJ2-1; TRBD1 might be the D (6 bases). The CDR3 runs 13 residues. V was cut by 4 bases and J by 5 bases, with 9 bases left in between. Germline V gene sequence: CDR1 LGHNA, CDR2 YSLEER. CDR3 sequence (DNA): TGCGCCAGCAGCCTTGACAGGCACAATGAGCAGTTCTTC. It is translated as CASSLDRHNEQFF.

V gene TRBV6-1 combines with J gene TRBJ1-2; D unclear. V lost 2 bases and J lost 2, with 18 bases in between. Germline assignment: CDR1 MNHNS and CDR2 SASEGT. The CDR3 spans 17 residues. CDR3 in amino acids: CASSEWGAGRRNYGYTF. As DNA, the CDR3 is TGTGCCAGCAGTGAATGGGGTGCGGGGAGACGGAACTATGGCTACACCTTC.

This chain uses TRBV27 with TRBJ1-4; 9 bases fit TRBD1. The CDR3 covers 17 residues. V was clipped by 6 bases and J by 8 bases; unmatched bases: 16. The V gene's germline CDR1 is MNHEY and CDR2 SMNVEV (reference sequence). The CDR3 is CASSPTPGQGLGEKLFF. In DNA, the CDR3 is TGTGCCAGCAGCCCCACCCCGGGACAGGGTTTGGGAGAAAAACTGTTTTTT.

The chain carries TRBV5-1 and TRBJ1-1; tentatively, D is TRBD1 (6 bases). CDR1 and CDR2 (germline): SGHRS, YFSETQ. The V gene lost 3 bases and the J gene lost 1 base, with 10 bases spanning the gap. The CDR3 runs 14 residues. The CDR3 DNA is TGCGCCAGCAGCTCAACGGGGGCGAACACTGAAGCTTTCTTT. Its protein product is CASSSTGANTEAFF. Using reference TRBV5-1 and TRBJ1-1 for the parts outside the CDR3, the full variable domain is KAGVTQTPRYLIKTRGQQVTLSCSPISGHRSVSWYQQTPGQGLQFLFEYFSETQRNKGNFPGRFSGRQFSNSRSEMNVSTLELGDSALYLCASSSTGANTEAFFGQGTRLTVV.

The CDR3 loop reads CASSLDPPPQAYQPQHF. The CDR3 DNA follows: TGTGCCAGCAGCTTAGATCCCCCCCCACAGGCCTATCAGCCCCAGCATTTT. The chain combines TRBV11-3 with TRBJ1-5, with D maybe TRBD1 (5 bases). V shed 0 bases and J shed 5 bases, with 17 bases lying between them. The germline CDR1 and CDR2 sequences are SGHNT and YENEEA. CDR3 length equals 17 residues.